Following are 15 T cell receptor beta chains from one sample sequenced in a study of shared clonotypes between healthy human individuals. Clones were read by immunoSEQ multiplex PCR, and TCRdb kept only the in-frame ones, dropping some. The sample shows approximately 1.5 million clones, around 98.5% of them seen only once. The source material was naive CD4+ T cells sorted from blood. As to subset: CD45RA+ positively selected. Receptor source: a man younger than 40 in good health.

The chain joins TRBV6-6 to TRBJ1-2; D not resolved. V lost 1 base, J lost 3 bases, and 15 bases lay in between. The length of the CDR3 is 16 residues. Germline loops: CDR1 MNHNY, CDR2 SVGAGI (reference sequence). CDR3 nucleotide sequence: TGTGCCAGCAGTTACTTACTGGTCCTCGGGGACTATGGCTACACCTTC. This encodes CASSYLLVLGDYGYTF.

The V gene is TRBV2, the J gene TRBJ2-7; D tentatively fits TRBD1 or TRBD2 (5 bases each). This CDR3 spans 14 amino acids. Trimming cost V 11 bases and J 0 bases, with 17 bases left between them. Germline V gene lookup returns CDR1 SNHLY and CDR2 FYNNEI. As DNA, the CDR3 is TGTGCCCAACAGCGGTGGGGCGACTCCTACGAGCAGTACTTC. As protein: CAQQRWGDSYEQYF. Drawing the rest from reference TRBV2 and TRBJ2-7, the complete variable domain is EPEVTQTPSHQVTQMGQEVILRCVPISNHLYFYWYRQILGQKVEFLVSFYNNEISEKSEIFDDQFSVERPDGSNFTLKIRSTKLEDSAMYFCAQQRWGDSYEQYFGPGTRLTVT.

CDR3 bases: TGTGCCAGTAGTCCTGGACTAGCGGGAGGTATCGGGGAGCTGTTTTTT. It yields the protein CASSPGLAGGIGELFF. The chain couples TRBV19 to TRBJ2-2; TRBD2 matches at 14 bases. In germline, CDR1 is LNHDA, CDR2 SQIVND (reference sequence). V lost 5 bases to trimming and J lost 7 bases; unmatched junction nucleotides: 6. The CDR3 sequence is 16 residues long.

The chain carries TRBV19 and TRBJ2-7; the match to TRBD2 covers 12 bases. V trimming: 6 bases; J trimming: 5 bases; junction bases outside the gene matches: 20. CDR1 is LNHDA and CDR2 is SQIVND in the germline V gene (reference sequence). The CDR3 totals 19 residues. The CDR3: CASRSMKPTRLAGEDEQYF. In nucleotides, the CDR3 is TGTGCCAGTAGGAGCATGAAACCCACTCGACTAGCGGGAGAGGACGAGCAGTACTTC. Using reference TRBV19 and TRBJ2-7 for the parts outside the CDR3, the full variable domain is DGGITQSPKYLFRKEGQNVTLSCEQNLNHDAMYWYRQDPGQGLRLIYYSQIVNDFQKGDIAEGYSVSREKKESFPLTVTSAQKNPTAFYLCASRSMKPTRLAGEDEQYFGPGTRLTVT.

The rearrangement uses TRBV6-5 and TRBJ2-7; 13 bases match TRBD2. The V gene's germline CDR1 is MNHEY and CDR2 SVGAGI. This CDR3 spans 12 amino acids. The J segment lost 5 bases and the V segment lost 11 bases, leaving 3 bases of the junction unmatched. This CDR3 reads CASTSGRNEQYF. CDR3 DNA sequence: TGTGCCTCGACTAGCGGGAGGAACGAGCAGTACTTC.

The V gene is TRBV28, the J gene TRBJ2-7, with TRBD2 matching 13 bases. Germline assignment: CDR1 MDHEN and CDR2 SYDVKM. The CDR3 contains 19 residues. Trimming removed 0 bases from V and 1 base from J; junction bases left unmatched: 9. CDR3 sequence: CASSLWPGLAGDQSYEQYF. CDR3 coding DNA: TGTGCCAGCAGTTTATGGCCCGGACTAGCGGGAGATCAATCCTACGAGCAGTACTTC.

This clone was seen just once. This chain uses TRBV5-6 with TRBJ2-1; tentative D call: TRBD2 (5 bases). Trimming left V 4 bases short and J 10 bases short, with 15 bases between. Germline CDR1 is SGHDT and CDR2 is YYEEEE. The CDR3 loop spans 13 amino acids. The DNA for the CDR3 is TGTGCCAGCAGCATCGGGCCAGGCGGGGAGCAGTTCTTC. Translating gives CASSIGPGGEQFF.

The CDR3: CATSKSRMGEQFF. CDR3 sequence (DNA): TGTGCCACCAGCAAGTCCCGGATGGGTGAGCAGTTCTTC. This rearrangement joins TRBV15 to TRBJ2-1; D remains unclear. Trimming shortened V by 4 bases and J by 9 bases, and 13 bases separated the two germline ends. This CDR3 is 13 amino acids long. Germline lookup yields CDR1 LNHNV and CDR2 YYDKDF (reference sequence).

V usage is TRBV6-5 and J usage is TRBJ2-7; 11 nucleotides line up with TRBD2. This CDR3 contains 14 residues. CDR1 is MNHEY, CDR2 SVGAGI, per germline. After removal of 7 bases from V and 7 bases from J, the junction contained 9 bases not matched to a gene. For the CDR3, the DNA is TGTGCCAGCAAAGTGACTAGCGGGATTGAAGAGCAGTACTTC. It encodes CASKVTSGIEEQYF.

This chain joins TRBV5-1 and TRBJ1-5; tentative D call: TRBD1 (5 bases). CDR3 length: 14 amino acids. Trimming stripped 0 bases from V and 5 bases from J, with 9 bases between. Germline CDR1 is SGHRS and CDR2 is YFSETQ. The CDR3 loop is CASSLGGIDQPQHF. CDR3 DNA: TGCGCCAGCAGCTTGGGGGGCATCGATCAGCCCCAGCATTTT.

V and J are TRBV9 and TRBJ2-3; a possible D gene is TRBD2 (6 bases). The CDR3 covers 20 residues. Germline V gives CDR1 SGDLS, CDR2 YYNGEE. V was pared by 4 bases and J by 0 bases, with 27 bases between. The CDR3 DNA sequence: TGTGCCAGCAGCCCGAGGCCGGGCGCGGGAATTAAAACTAGCACAGATACGCAGTATTTT. Translated, it gives CASSPRPGAGIKTSTDTQYF.

This clone was found once. V usage is TRBV25-1 and J usage is TRBJ2-3, with D uncertain. The CDR3 contains 13 residues. V was trimmed by 6 bases and J by 5 bases, leaving 12 bases between them. The germline V gene encodes CDR1 MGHDK and CDR2 SYGVNS. The CDR3 loop is CASRREFLDTQYF. The CDR3 region has the DNA TGTGCCAGCAGACGAGAATTCCTAGATACGCAGTATTTT.

The V call is TRBV7-8, the J call TRBJ1-4, with TRBD1 as a possible D gene (6 bases). Trimming cost V 2 bases and J 3 bases, with 10 bases left between them. The CDR3 runs to 15 residues. Germline loops: CDR1 SGHVS, CDR2 FQNEAQ. CDR3 sequence reads: CASSLFQGPNEKLFF. DNA for the CDR3: TGTGCCAGCAGCTTATTTCAGGGGCCTAATGAAAAACTGTTTTTT.

The chain employs TRBV29-1 and TRBJ1-4; 8 bases fit TRBD1. This CDR3 has 13 amino acids. The ends lost 2 bases at V and 6 bases at J; junction bases unmatched: 2. Germline V lookup: CDR1 SQVTM, CDR2 ANQGSEA. CDR3 DNA: TGCAGCGTTGAACAGGGGGCTGATGAAAAACTGTTTTTT. Amino acids: CSVEQGADEKLFF.

The chain links TRBV6-6 to TRBJ2-5; D perhaps matches TRBD1 (5 bases). The CDR3 extends over 15 amino acids. Between the trimmed V and J ends, which lost 3 bases and 5 bases, there was a span of 16 bases. Germline CDR1 is MNHNY and CDR2 is SVGAGI (reference sequence). The CDR3 here is CASSYQVTVGETQYF. CDR3 sequence (DNA): TGTGCCAGCAGTTATCAGGTGACAGTCGGGGAGACCCAGTACTTC.